One sample yielded the 6 T cell receptor beta chains listed below, sequenced in a study of blood T cell repertoires in COVID-19. Profiling relied on immunoSEQ multiplex PCR, and the TCRdb table lists in-frame clones only, not all of them. The sample carries about 52,000 clones, 65% to 85% recorded once. Sequenced material: peripheral blood. These receptors all come from an elderly man with COVID-19, enrolled during active disease.

The chain recombines TRBV28 with TRBJ2-3; D might be TRBD2 (6 bases). The CDR3 has 18 amino acids. Between the trimmed V and J ends, which lost 10 bases and 8 bases, there was a span of 34 bases. CDR1 is MDHEN and CDR2 is SYDVKM in the germline V gene. The CDR3 protein is CAIRTGTPEGRAQITQYF. CDR3 nucleotide sequence: TGTGCCATCAGGACCGGGACTCCCGAAGGCCGAGCACAGATTACGCAGTATTTT. The whole variable domain, remainder taken from reference TRBV28 and TRBJ2-3, is DVKVTQSSRYLVKRTGEKVFLECVQDMDHENMFWYRQDPGLGLRLIYFSYDVKMKEKGDIPEGYSVSREKKERFSLILESASTNQTSMYLCAIRTGTPEGRAQITQYFGPGTRLTVL.

The chain carries TRBV7-8 and TRBJ1-2, with 7 nucleotides matching TRBD1. Germline loops: CDR1 SGHVS, CDR2 FQNEAQ. J was trimmed by 3 bases and V by 1 base; bases with no gene match: 5. CDR3 length equals 15 residues. In nucleotides, the CDR3 is TGTGCCAGCAGCTTAGGCAGGGGGAGTTACTATGGCTACACCTTC. It yields the protein CASSLGRGSYYGYTF.

V and J are TRBV27 and TRBJ1-4; 11 nucleotides match TRBD1. Trimming removed 5 bases from V and 5 bases from J; junction bases left unmatched: 10. Germline-derived CDR1 and CDR2 are MNHEY and SMNVEV (reference sequence). The CDR3 is 17 residues long. This CDR3 reads CASSPRLGQGGNEKLFF. CDR3 DNA: TGTGCCAGCAGTCCTAGGCTGGGACAGGGGGGCAATGAAAAACTGTTTTTT.

The chain uses TRBV10-3 and TRBJ1-6; 7 bases fit TRBD1. This CDR3 comprises 14 residues. V trimming: 4 bases; J trimming: 14 bases; junction bases outside the gene matches: 11. Germline V CDR1 and CDR2: ENHRY, SYGVKD. CDR3: CAISVEQGSGALHF. CDR3 DNA sequence: TGTGCCATCAGTGTTGAACAGGGGTCAGGGGCCCTCCACTTT.

V gene TRBV4-3 combines with J gene TRBJ2-5; perhaps TRBD1 as D (6 bases). Looked up from germline, CDR1 is LGHNA and CDR2 is YSLEER. This CDR3 is 18 amino acids long. With 0 bases removed from V and 3 bases from J, the gap between germline ends came to 20 bases. CDR3 residues: CASSQDVSGASPEETQYF. CDR3 nucleotide sequence: TGCGCCAGCAGCCAAGACGTGTCAGGGGCCTCACCCGAAGAGACCCAGTACTTC.

J is TRBJ1-3 and V is TRBV6-1; no reliable D call. The CDR3 spans 13 residues. Trimming shortened V by 5 bases and J by 0 bases, and 5 bases separated the two germline ends. Germline V gene lookup returns CDR1 MNHNS and CDR2 SASEGT. CDR3 amino acids: CASSSGSGNTIYF. The CDR3 nucleotides read TGTGCCAGCAGTTCGGGCTCTGGAAACACCATATATTTT.